Listed below are T cell receptor beta chains from one sample, sequenced in a study of blood T cell repertoires in COVID-19. Generated by immunoSEQ multiplex PCR, the TCRdb table keeps only in-frame clones and is missing some. The sample includes around 180,000 clones, about 80% of them seen just once. The sequenced sample consisted of peripheral blood. These TCRs come from a human donor in a cohort sampled during active COVID-19. CDR3s include the opening cysteine and the closing phenylalanine or tryptophan. D genes are given only for firm matches.

v_call	j_call	d_call	cdr3_nt	cdr3_aa
TRBV29-1	TRBJ1-3	-	TGCAGCGTTGAACAACCCCCGAGCTCTGGAAACACCATATATTTT	CSVEQPPSSGNTIYF
TRBV5-1	TRBJ1-4	-	TGCGCCAGCAGGGGAACAGTGGGGCTGTATGGTGAAAAACTGTTTTTT	CASRGTVGLYGEKLFF
TRBV6-5	TRBJ1-1	-	TGTGCCAGCGGAGCCAGGGCTGGGAACACTGAAGCTTTCTTT	CASGARAGNTEAFF
TRBV7-2	TRBJ2-3	TRBD2	TGTGCCAGCAGCTCAGGACTAGCGGGGGGCACAATAACAGATACGCAGTATTTT	CASSSGLAGGTITDTQYF
TRBV27	TRBJ1-6	-	TGTGCCAGCAGTTTAGGGGGGGATAATTCACCCCTCCACTTT	CASSLGGDNSPLHF
TRBV7-2	TRBJ1-2	-	TGTGCCAGCAGCTTAGCGGGGGCAGGGGCCGCTATAGGCTACACCTTC	CASSLAGAGAAIGYTF
TRBV5-1	TRBJ2-7	-	TGCGCCAGCAGCAGGGACACCTACGAGCAGTACTTC	CASSRDTYEQYF
TRBV7-9	TRBJ1-1	-	TGTGCCAGCAGCTTAGACGGTAGCACTGAAGCTTTCTTT	CASSLDGSTEAFF
TRBV10-3	TRBJ2-2	-	TGTGCCATCACCCCGGGACACCCAAACACCGGGGAGCTGTTTTTT	CAITPGHPNTGELFF
TRBV29-1	TRBJ2-6	TRBD1	TGCAGCGTTGAAGGTACAGGGGGCAAACTGGCTGGGGCCAACGTCCTGACTTTC	CSVEGTGGKLAGANVLTF
TRBV2	TRBJ1-1	TRBD1	TGTGCCAGCAGCTACCGGGACAGGGGGCGAGAATGGTTTGGGAACACTGAAGCTTTCTTT	CASSYRDRGREWFGNTEAFF